What follows are 30 T cell receptor beta chains derived from one specimen sequenced in a study of blood T cell repertoires in COVID-19. The assay was immunoSEQ multiplex PCR, and TCRdb's table has in-frame clones only and misses some. The sample shows around 180,000 clones, 88% of them seen only once. Sequencing was performed on peripheral blood. The receptors were sampled from a man aged 55 to 70 with acute or convalescent COVID-19.

The chain combines TRBV19 with TRBJ2-2; weak D call: TRBD1 (5 bases). V gave up 1 base and J gave up 1 base, with 7 bases separating them. The CDR3 runs to 15 residues. CDR1 LNHDA and CDR2 SQIVND come from the germline V gene (reference sequence). The DNA of the CDR3 is TGTGCCAGTAGTATAGGGACACAGAACACCGGGGAGCTGTTTTTT. This codes for CASSIGTQNTGELFF.

This chain uses TRBV29-1 with TRBJ2-7; tentatively, D is TRBD2 (5 bases). Trimming stripped 7 bases from V and 3 bases from J, with 13 bases between. This CDR3 is built from 12 residues. CDR1 and CDR2 (germline): SQVTM, ANQGSEA. The chain's CDR3 is CSARGEGYEQYV. The CDR3 region has the DNA TGCAGCGCCCGGGGAGAGGGCTACGAGCAGTACGTC.

The chain joins TRBV19 to TRBJ1-2, with D unclear. CDR3 size: 14 residues. The V end lost 5 bases, the J end lost 2 bases, and 12 bases lay between the germline ends. Germline-derived CDR1 and CDR2 are LNHDA and SQIVND (reference sequence). CDR3: CASSLAVRNYGYTF. CDR3 nucleotide sequence: TGTGCCAGTAGTCTGGCTGTACGAAACTATGGCTACACCTTC.

The chain links TRBV30 to TRBJ1-2; 8 bases fit TRBD1. Germline V gene lookup returns CDR1 GTSNPN and CDR2 SVGIG (reference sequence). J was trimmed by 5 bases and V by 2 bases; bases with no gene match: 7. This CDR3 region has 14 residues. Here the CDR3 DNA reads TGTGCCTGGAGTACCCGGACAGGGTATTATGGCTACACCTTC. It specifies CAWSTRTGYYGYTF.

This chain links TRBV6-1 with TRBJ1-5; a weak D match, TRBD1 (6 bases). V dropped 0 bases and J dropped 2 bases, with 17 bases sitting between them. This CDR3 region has 18 residues. Germline V gene data show CDR1 as MNHNS and CDR2 as SASEGT. CDR3 nucleotide sequence: TGTGCCAGCAGTGAAGCCGCAGGACAGACCTGGGGCAATCAGCCCCAGCATTTT. This translates into CASSEAAGQTWGNQPQHF.

The chain carries TRBV24-1 and TRBJ2-1, with D perhaps TRBD1 (6 bases). CDR3 length: 12 amino acids. The V gene lost 5 bases and the J gene lost 9 bases, with 10 bases spanning the gap. The germline gives CDR1 KGHDR, CDR2 SFDVKD. Here the CDR3 DNA reads TGTGCCACCAGTGTTCCACAGGGTGAGCAGTTCTTC. Amino acids: CATSVPQGEQFF.

This clone was observed once. The chain links TRBV6-5 to TRBJ1-1, with D unresolved. Germline lookup yields CDR1 MNHEY and CDR2 SVGAGI. This CDR3 region has 11 residues. V was clipped by 8 bases and J by 5 bases, with 9 bases between them. CDR3 amino acids: CASGRSTEAFF. The DNA of the CDR3 is TGTGCCAGCGGTAGGAGTACTGAAGCTTTCTTT.

The chain combines TRBV27 with TRBJ1-5; perhaps TRBD1 as D (6 bases). V lost 6 bases and J lost 4, with 10 bases in between. This CDR3 comprises 13 residues. Germline lookup yields CDR1 MNHEY and CDR2 SMNVEV (reference sequence). Here the CDR3 DNA reads TGTGCCAGCAGCCGGACAGTAAATCAGCCCCAGCATTTT. Translated: CASSRTVNQPQHF.

The chain has TRBV5-1 and TRBJ2-1; the match to TRBD1 covers 9 bases. Germline lookup yields CDR1 SGHRS and CDR2 YFSETQ. V lost 4 bases and J lost 3; bases outside the gene matches: 5. This CDR3 is built from 15 residues. CDR3: CASSVGQGYYNEQFF. The DNA for the CDR3 is TGCGCCAGCAGCGTGGGACAGGGTTACTACAATGAGCAGTTCTTC.

The V gene is TRBV11-2, the J gene TRBJ1-4; tentatively, D is TRBD1 (5 bases). V dropped 1 base and J dropped 0 bases, with 9 bases sitting between them. The CDR3 has 16 residues. Germline CDR1 and CDR2: SGHAT and FQNNGV. The CDR3 region is CASSLGQITTNEKLFF. The CDR3 DNA is TGTGCCAGCAGCTTAGGACAGATTACAACTAATGAAAAACTGTTTTTT. The full variable domain, with the rest looked up from reference TRBV11-2 and TRBJ1-4, is EAGVAQSPRYKIIEKRQSVAFWCNPISGHATLYWYQQILGQGPKLLIQFQNNGVVDDSQLPKDRFSAERLKGVDSTLKIQPAKLEDSAVYLCASSLGQITTNEKLFFGSGTQLSVL.

This sequence joins TRBV12-3 or TRBV12-4 and TRBJ1-2; D is unclear. This CDR3 spans 12 amino acids. V lost 2 bases and J lost 3, with 4 bases in between. The CDR3: CASSLRDYGYTF. The CDR3, as DNA: TGTGCCAGCAGTTTACGGGACTATGGCTACACCTTC.

The chain is built from TRBV27 and TRBJ1-2; TRBD1 agrees at 7 bases. Losses at the gene ends were 2 bases for V and 3 bases for J; bases not matched to a gene: 6. Per germline, CDR1 MNHEY and CDR2 SMNVEV (reference sequence). The CDR3 contains 15 residues. The CDR3 region has the DNA TGTGCCAGCAGTTTAAGGGGGCGGTTCCACTATGGCTACACCTTC. Amino acid sequence: CASSLRGRFHYGYTF.

The count of this clone is one. The chain joins TRBV9 to TRBJ1-6; 9 nucleotides agree with TRBD1. Per germline, CDR1 SGDLS and CDR2 YYNGEE. The CDR3 consists of 14 residues. V trimming: 4 bases; J trimming: 8 bases; junction bases outside the gene matches: 4. The CDR3 DNA sequence: TGTGCCAGCAGCTTTTGGGACAGGGATTCACCCCTCCACTTT. Translating it yields CASSFWDRDSPLHF. Supplemented by reference TRBV9 and TRBJ1-6, the full variable domain reads DSGVTQTPKHLITATGQRVTLRCSPRSGDLSVYWYQQSLDQGLQFLIQYYNGEERAKGNILERFSAQQFPDLHSELNLSSLELGDSALYFCASSFWDRDSPLHFGNGTRLTVT.

The chain has TRBV7-9 and TRBJ2-7; maybe TRBD2 (6 bases). In germline, CDR1 is SEHNR, CDR2 FQNEAQ (reference sequence). The length of the CDR3 is 16 residues. Trimming removed 1 base from V and 0 bases from J, with 13 bases in between. The CDR3 nucleotides are TGTGCCAGCAGCTTAGAGGGCGGGATGCTCTCCTACGAGCAGTACTTC. Protein product: CASSLEGGMLSYEQYF.

This chain connects TRBV7-3 to TRBJ2-3, with D possibly TRBD2 on 6 matching bases. The CDR3 runs to 14 residues. Germline CDR1 is SGHTA and CDR2 is FQGTGA. Trimming stripped 4 bases from V and 0 bases from J, with 8 bases between. In DNA form, the CDR3 reads TGTGCCAGCAGCTCCGCGGGGAGCACAGATACGCAGTATTTT. Protein sequence: CASSSAGSTDTQYF.

This rearrangement joins TRBV5-6 to TRBJ2-5, with TRBD2 as a possible D gene (6 bases). Trimming pared 0 bases from V and 5 bases from J, leaving 11 bases between. The CDR3 is made up of 14 amino acids. The germline CDR1 and CDR2 sequences are SGHDT and YYEEEE. The chain's CDR3 is CASSLAAGRETQYF. In DNA, the CDR3 is TGTGCCAGCAGCTTGGCGGCGGGGAGGGAGACCCAGTACTTC.

DNA of the CDR3: TGTGCCAGCAGCTTAGTTCAGGGGGCCGACACCGGGGAGCTGTTTTTT. It is translated as CASSLVQGADTGELFF. This rearrangement joins TRBV11-3 to TRBJ2-2; 8 nucleotides match TRBD1. In germline, CDR1 is SGHNT, CDR2 YENEEA. Trimming removed 1 base from V and 3 bases from J; junction bases left unmatched: 4. The CDR3 has 16 amino acids.

V usage is TRBV7-8 and J usage is TRBJ1-2, with D possibly matching TRBD1 (5 bases). Trimming took off 1 base at V and 6 bases at J, with 12 bases between the two ends. Germline CDR1 SGHVS, CDR2 FQNEAQ. CDR3 length: 14 amino acids. This CDR3 reads CASSLEGLAHGYTF. The DNA for the CDR3 is TGTGCCAGCAGCTTAGAGGGACTCGCGCATGGCTACACCTTC.

This chain links TRBV10-3 with TRBJ2-1; 8 positions match TRBD2. J lost 7 bases, V lost 0 bases, and 8 bases had no gene match. This CDR3 is 16 amino acids long. Germline lookup yields CDR1 ENHRY and CDR2 SYGVKD. In DNA form, the CDR3 reads TGTGCCATCAGTGAGTCGATTAGCGGGACCTTTAATGAGCAGTTCTTC. Protein product: CAISESISGTFNEQFF.

The V and J genes are TRBV30 and TRBJ1-5; D unresolved. The CDR3 is 14 residues long. Germline V gene data show CDR1 as GTSNPN and CDR2 as SVGIG (reference sequence). V shed 2 bases and J shed 4 bases, with 12 bases lying between them. In nucleotides, the CDR3 is TGTGCCTGGAGTCCCCGTCCAGCGAATCAGCCCCAGCATTTT. Protein product: CAWSPRPANQPQHF.

This clone appeared once. The chain combines TRBV6-4 with TRBJ2-5; 8 positions agree with TRBD1. V shed 6 bases and J 5 bases; nucleotides not matched to a gene: 8. Germline assignment: CDR1 MRHNA and CDR2 SNTAGT. The CDR3 totals 14 residues. The CDR3 reads CASSQGANGETQYF. CDR3 sequence (DNA): TGTGCCAGCAGCCAGGGGGCCAACGGTGAGACCCAGTACTTC.

J is TRBJ2-1 and V is TRBV5-6; D is perhaps TRBD1 (6 bases). V lost 0 bases to trimming and J lost 2 bases, with 12 bases between them. Germline CDR1 is SGHDT and CDR2 is YYEEEE. CDR3 length: 16 amino acids. CDR3 sequence reads: CASSLGERGTYNEQFF. In nucleotides, the CDR3 is TGTGCCAGCAGCTTGGGTGAGAGGGGGACCTACAATGAGCAGTTCTTC. The entire variable domain, with the rest obtained from reference TRBV5-6 and TRBJ2-1, is as follows: DAGVTQSPTHLIKTRGQQVTLRCSPKSGHDTVSWYQQALGQGPQFIFQYYEEEERQRGNFPDRFSGHQFPNYSSELNVNALLLGDSALYLCASSLGERGTYNEQFFGPGTRLTVL.

This clone appeared once. The genes are TRBV2 and TRBJ2-1; D is unclear. V shed 1 base and J shed 0 bases, with 10 bases lying between them. Germline lookup yields CDR1 SNHLY and CDR2 FYNNEI. CDR3 length: 16 amino acids. The CDR3 sequence is CASSEDATSSYNEQFF. The CDR3 nucleotides are TGTGCCAGCAGTGAAGACGCCACGAGCTCCTACAATGAGCAGTTCTTC.

This clone was counted once. The chain combines TRBV7-8 with TRBJ1-1; TRBD1 matches at 9 bases. Germline V lookup: CDR1 SGHVS, CDR2 FQNEAQ. The CDR3 has 16 amino acids. J gave up 2 bases and V 6 bases, and 10 bases lay outside the gene matches. The CDR3 here is CASSLGRTGVNTEAFF. The CDR3 DNA sequence: TGTGCCAGCAGTCTAGGAAGGACAGGGGTTAACACTGAAGCTTTCTTT.

The chain carries TRBV19 and TRBJ1-5; possibly TRBD1 for D (6 bases). Germline loops: CDR1 LNHDA, CDR2 SQIVND (reference sequence). The V end was cut by 4 bases, the J end by 4 bases, with 17 bases between. The CDR3 is 16 residues long. The CDR3 region is CASSTGVGTANQPQHF. The CDR3 DNA reads as TGTGCCAGTAGTACAGGGGTAGGGACGGCAAATCAGCCCCAGCATTTT.

This clone was recorded once. The V and J genes are TRBV25-1 and TRBJ1-6; 9 nucleotides align to TRBD1. In germline, CDR1 is MGHDK, CDR2 SYGVNS. Trimming at V came to 4 bases and at J to 7 bases, leaving 2 bases not matched to a gene. The CDR3 sequence is 14 residues long. The CDR3 DNA sequence: TGTGCCAGCAGTGGGACAGGGGAAAATTCACCCCTCCACTTT. Translating gives CASSGTGENSPLHF.

The chain has TRBV19 and TRBJ1-2; 7 positions match TRBD1. Germline V gene sequence: CDR1 LNHDA, CDR2 SQIVND (reference sequence). The CDR3 has 14 residues. J was trimmed by 5 bases and V by 3 bases; bases with no gene match: 6. The CDR3 region has the DNA TGTGCCAGTAGTATTGAATACAGGGGATATGGCTACACCTTC. Protein: CASSIEYRGYGYTF.

This sequence joins TRBV6-2 or TRBV6-3 and TRBJ1-5; 10 positions match TRBD1. Germline values: CDR1 MNHEY, CDR2 SVGEGT. V lost 0 bases and J lost 3; bases outside the gene matches: 5. CDR3 length: 17 amino acids. The CDR3 DNA reads TGTGCCAGCAGTTACTCGAAAGGGACAGGGGACAATCAGCCCCAGCATTTT. This codes for CASSYSKGTGDNQPQHF.

The chain links TRBV7-2 to TRBJ1-2; 7 bases line up with TRBD1. This CDR3 is 13 amino acids long. V lost 3 bases to trimming and J lost 5 bases; unmatched junction nucleotides: 3. The germline CDR1 and CDR2 sequences are SGHTA and FQGNSA. For the CDR3, the DNA is TGTGCCAGCAGCTTGGGACAGTTTTATGGCTACACCTTC. Its protein is CASSLGQFYGYTF.

V is TRBV11-3 and J is TRBJ2-2; D is perhaps TRBD1 (6 bases). This CDR3 spans 15 amino acids. The V and J ends lost 1 base and 4 bases respectively, with 10 bases between them. CDR1 and CDR2 (germline): SGHNT, YENEEA. The DNA for the CDR3 is TGTGCCAGCAGCTTAGTAGCAGGGGCCACCGGGGAGCTGTTTTTT. This sequence encodes CASSLVAGATGELFF.